Each of the 15 T cell receptor beta chains below was sequenced from the same sample in a study of shared clonotypes between healthy human individuals. Naivety among CD8 cells was defined by CD45RO negativity and positive CCR7 selection, thereby excluding terminally differentiated effector memory CD45RA+ cells. Clones were read by immunoSEQ multiplex PCR, and TCRdb kept only the in-frame ones, dropping some. The table lists hundreds of thousands of clones, 95% to 96% of them singletons, with 0.11% in the top ten. The sequenced material came from naive CD8+ T cells sorted from blood. The receptors were gathered from a woman in her 30s in good health.

This clone was counted a few times. The V and J genes are TRBV6-1 and TRBJ1-5; no firm D call. V dropped 2 bases and J dropped 10 bases, with 12 bases sitting between them. The CDR3 runs 13 residues. Looked up from germline, CDR1 is MNHNS and CDR2 is SASEGT. The CDR3 is CASSEFGDGPQHF. CDR3 DNA sequence: TGTGCCAGCAGTGAATTCGGGGATGGCCCCCAGCATTTT.

The chain recombines TRBV28 with TRBJ2-3, with D possibly called TRBD1 or TRBD2 (6 bases each). From germline, CDR1 is MDHEN and CDR2 SYDVKM. The CDR3 contains 15 residues. V lost 6 bases and J 0 bases, leaving 13 bases between the germline ends. Here the CDR3 DNA reads TGTGCCAGCAGCGGGGGCCCGGATAGCACAGATACGCAGTATTTT. Translation gives CASSGGPDSTDTQYF.

This chain uses TRBV27 with TRBJ2-5; unclear D gene. V was shortened by 0 bases and J by 5 bases, with 7 bases between the two germline ends. The CDR3 contains 13 residues. Germline assignment: CDR1 MNHEY and CDR2 SMNVEV (reference sequence). Here the CDR3 DNA reads TGTGCCAGCAGTTTATCGAGTTGGGAGACCCAGTACTTC. Its protein product is CASSLSSWETQYF.

The chain joins TRBV13 to TRBJ2-7; D is perhaps TRBD1 (9 bases). Trimming removed 4 bases at V and 6 bases at J, with 16 bases between. CDR3 size: 14 residues. Germline CDR1 reads PRHDT; CDR2 reads FYEKMQ (reference sequence). The CDR3 DNA reads TGTGCCAGCAGCTCGGGGGGGACAGGGCGCGAGCAGTACTTC. Protein: CASSSGGTGREQYF.

The V and J genes are TRBV7-9 and TRBJ2-5; perhaps TRBD1 as D (6 bases). This CDR3 is built from 18 residues. CDR1 is SEHNR, CDR2 FQNEAQ, per germline (reference sequence). The germline V and J ends were trimmed by 0 bases and 5 bases, with 22 bases remaining between them. CDR3 amino acids: CASSLAVAQGRASETQYF. The CDR3 region has the DNA TGTGCCAGCAGCTTAGCTGTGGCGCAGGGGCGGGCTAGCGAGACCCAGTACTTC. The full variable domain, rest sourced from reference TRBV7-9 and TRBJ2-5, is DTGVSQNPRHKITKRGQNVTFRCDPISEHNRLYWYRQTLGQGPEFLTYFQNEAQLEKSRLLSDRFSAERPKGSFSTLEIQRTEQGDSAMYLCASSLAVAQGRASETQYFGPGTRLLVL.

V gene TRBV4-1 combines with J gene TRBJ2-7; tentative D call: TRBD1 (6 bases). Germline loops: CDR1 MGHRA, CDR2 YSYEKL. V lost 2 bases and J 3 bases, leaving 14 bases between the germline ends. The CDR3 runs 15 residues. This chain's CDR3 is CASSQTGTRYYEQYF. CDR3 nucleotide sequence: TGCGCCAGCAGCCAAACCGGGACAAGATACTACGAGCAGTACTTC.

V usage is TRBV6-1 and J usage is TRBJ2-7; D remains unclear. This CDR3 comprises 12 residues. V shed 7 bases and J shed 2 bases, with 9 bases lying between them. The germline CDR1 and CDR2 sequences are MNHNS and SASEGT. The CDR3 bases are TGTGCCAGCAATGAGAAGACCTACGAGCAGTACTTC. It codes for CASNEKTYEQYF.

CDR3 sequence (DNA): TGCGCCAGCAGGGGGGGACTAGCGGGAGTGACATACGAGCAGTACTTC. It specifies CASRGGLAGVTYEQYF. This rearrangement joins TRBV5-1 to TRBJ2-7; 14 positions agree with TRBD2. Germline CDR1 reads SGHRS; CDR2 reads YFSETQ. The V and J ends lost 5 bases and 4 bases, in that order; junction bases with no gene match: 8. CDR3 size: 16 residues.

The genes are TRBV28 and TRBJ1-1; D remains ambiguous. The CDR3 runs 16 residues. Germline loops: CDR1 MDHEN, CDR2 SYDVKM. V lost 3 bases, J lost 0 bases, and 14 bases lay in between. The CDR3 bases are TGTGCCAGCAGTTTCCCTATCGACACTATGAACACTGAAGCTTTCTTT. Translation: CASSFPIDTMNTEAFF.

This chain joins TRBV10-3 and TRBJ2-5; 7 bases map to TRBD1. Germline trimming cut 2 bases from V and 3 bases from J; bases unmatched to any gene: 0. Per the germline V gene, CDR1 is ENHRY and CDR2 is SYGVKD. This CDR3 comprises 13 residues. CDR3 in amino acids: CAISEGTEETQYF. The CDR3 coding sequence is TGTGCCATCAGTGAGGGGACAGAAGAGACCCAGTACTTC.

The rearrangement uses TRBV19 and TRBJ2-3; no firm D call. The CDR3 has 14 residues. V dropped 6 bases and J dropped 6 bases, with 16 bases sitting between them. The germline CDR1 and CDR2 sequences are LNHDA and SQIVND (reference sequence). The CDR3 sequence: CASRESMIMDTQYF. DNA for the CDR3: TGTGCCAGTAGGGAGTCCATGATAATGGATACGCAGTATTTT. The full variable domain, completed using reference TRBV19 and TRBJ2-3, is DGGITQSPKYLFRKEGQNVTLSCEQNLNHDAMYWYRQDPGQGLRLIYYSQIVNDFQKGDIAEGYSVSREKKESFPLTVTSAQKNPTAFYLCASRESMIMDTQYFGPGTRLTVL.

This clone was detected only once. The chain couples TRBV27 to TRBJ2-5; TRBD2 might be the D (5 bases). V lost 8 bases to trimming and J lost 4 bases, with 11 bases between them. The V gene's germline CDR1 is MNHEY and CDR2 SMNVEV (reference sequence). This CDR3 region has 12 residues. In nucleotides, the CDR3 is TGTGCCAGCCCAAAACGGGGAGAGACCCAGTACTTC. Its protein product is CASPKRGETQYF.

The DNA of the CDR3 is TGCGCCAGCAGCCAAGGGACAAGGATCAATGAGCAGTTCTTC. It translates to CASSQGTRINEQFF. The V gene is TRBV4-1, the J gene TRBJ2-1; TRBD1 might be the D (5 bases). V gave up 1 base and J gave up 6 bases, with 10 bases separating them. CDR3 length: 14 amino acids. The germline V gene has CDR1 MGHRA and CDR2 YSYEKL.

In DNA form, the CDR3 reads TGTGCCAGCAGCCCGGGTAATGGCGAGCAGTACTTC. This gives the protein CASSPGNGEQYF. V is TRBV7-8 and J is TRBJ2-5; D is unresolved. Judging by the DNA end, TRBJ2-7 fits better; the J call may be wrong. The CDR3 has 12 residues. Germline CDR1 is SGHVS and CDR2 is FQNEAQ.

The chain joins TRBV4-2 to TRBJ2-1, with 7 bases matching TRBD2. The CDR3 sequence is 17 residues long. V shed 6 bases, J shed 8 bases, and the junction held 19 bases outside the gene matches. Germline assignment: CDR1 LGHNA and CDR2 YNFKEQ. In DNA form, the CDR3 reads TGTGCCAGCAGTCCAAGTCTAGGGACTAAACTGGTCCATGAGCAGTTCTTC. Translation: CASSPSLGTKLVHEQFF.